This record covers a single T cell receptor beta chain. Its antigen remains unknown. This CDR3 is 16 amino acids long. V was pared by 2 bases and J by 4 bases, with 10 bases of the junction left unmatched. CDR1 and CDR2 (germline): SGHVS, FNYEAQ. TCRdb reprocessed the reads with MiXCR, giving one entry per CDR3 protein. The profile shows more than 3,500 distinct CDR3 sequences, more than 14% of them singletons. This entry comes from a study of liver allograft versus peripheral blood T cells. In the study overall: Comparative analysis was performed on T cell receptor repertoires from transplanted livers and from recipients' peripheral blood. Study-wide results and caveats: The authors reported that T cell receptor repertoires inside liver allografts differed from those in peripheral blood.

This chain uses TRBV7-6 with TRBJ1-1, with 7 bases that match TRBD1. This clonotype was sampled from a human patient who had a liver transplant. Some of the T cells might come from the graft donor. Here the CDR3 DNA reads TGTGCCAGCAGCTTAAAGGACAGGATTTTTGGCACTGAAGCTTTCTTT. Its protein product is CASSLKDRIFGTEAFF. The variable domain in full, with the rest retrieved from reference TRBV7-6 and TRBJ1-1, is GAGVSQSPRYKVTKRGQDVALRCDPISGHVSLYWYRQALGQGPEFLTYFNYEAQQDKSGLPNDRFSAERPEGSISTLTIQRTEQRDSAMYRCASSLKDRIFGTEAFFGQGTRLTVV.